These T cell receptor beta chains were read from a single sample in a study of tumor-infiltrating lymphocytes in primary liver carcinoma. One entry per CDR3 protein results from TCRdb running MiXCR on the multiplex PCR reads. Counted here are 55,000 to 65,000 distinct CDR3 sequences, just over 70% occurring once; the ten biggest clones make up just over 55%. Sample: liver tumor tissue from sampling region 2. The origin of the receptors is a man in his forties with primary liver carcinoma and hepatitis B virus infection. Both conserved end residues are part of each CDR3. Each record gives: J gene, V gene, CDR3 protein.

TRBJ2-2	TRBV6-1	CASRGIQGALDIGELFF
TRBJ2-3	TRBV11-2	CASRRQPINPTDTQYF
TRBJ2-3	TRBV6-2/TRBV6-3	CASSYFPLGPGTDMQYF
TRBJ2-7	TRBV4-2	CASSQDKGSGCDQYF
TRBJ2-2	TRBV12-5	CASGVERRLGTGELFF
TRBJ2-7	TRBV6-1	CASSLTSATTEQYF
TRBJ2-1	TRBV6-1	CASRVETAGYNEQFF
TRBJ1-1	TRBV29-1	CSVQIGSSYTEAFF
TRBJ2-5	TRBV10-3	CATRGRPQETQYF
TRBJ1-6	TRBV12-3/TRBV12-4	CASSPDRGWNSPIHF
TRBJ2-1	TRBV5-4	CASSPSRIPFNEQFF
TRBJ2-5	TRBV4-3	CASSQEMSIAGVVGGEETRYF
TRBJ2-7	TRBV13	CASSLLGNVNEQYF
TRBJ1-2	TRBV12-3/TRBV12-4	CASSLGTGDGYGYTF
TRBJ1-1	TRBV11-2	CASSKGLPIKAFF
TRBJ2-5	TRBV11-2	CASRSRDSSRQETQYF
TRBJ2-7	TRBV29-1	CSVRDDRMEQYF
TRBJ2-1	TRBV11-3	CASSLGVSNNAQFF